This T cell receptor (beta chain) was observed in a study of blood T cells in healthy people across ages. Next came a second PCR, run for about 6 to 11 cycles, which used a sample-barcoded 5' primer along with a J-beta primer mix. In TCRdb, the 5' RACE reads were re-called with MiXCR into one record per CDR3 protein. The data show 1.5 million to 2 million distinct CDR3 sequences, roughly 30% seen once. The germline V and J ends were trimmed by 1 base and 0 bases, with 15 bases remaining between them. Per germline, CDR1 KGHSH and CDR2 LQKENI. This CDR3 is built from 17 residues. The origin of this receptor is a woman in her twenties or thirties in good health. Sequencing used blood. The V gene is TRBV18, the J gene TRBJ1-2; D not certain. CDR3 loop: CASSPLGKTRSNYGYTF. In DNA form, the CDR3 reads TGTGCCAGCTCACCACTCGGTAAAACACGATCTAACTATGGCTACACCTTC.